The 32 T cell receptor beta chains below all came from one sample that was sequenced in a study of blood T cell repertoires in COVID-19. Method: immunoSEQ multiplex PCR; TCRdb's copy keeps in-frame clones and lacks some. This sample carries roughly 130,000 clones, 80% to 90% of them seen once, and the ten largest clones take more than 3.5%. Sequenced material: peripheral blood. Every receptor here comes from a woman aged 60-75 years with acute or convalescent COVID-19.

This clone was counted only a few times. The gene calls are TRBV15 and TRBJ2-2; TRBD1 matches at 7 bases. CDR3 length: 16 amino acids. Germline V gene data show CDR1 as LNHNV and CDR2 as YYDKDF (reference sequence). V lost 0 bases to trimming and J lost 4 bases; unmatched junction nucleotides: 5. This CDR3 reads CATSRDPGQSTGELFF. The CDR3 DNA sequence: TGTGCCACCAGCAGAGACCCGGGACAGAGCACCGGGGAGCTGTTTTTT.

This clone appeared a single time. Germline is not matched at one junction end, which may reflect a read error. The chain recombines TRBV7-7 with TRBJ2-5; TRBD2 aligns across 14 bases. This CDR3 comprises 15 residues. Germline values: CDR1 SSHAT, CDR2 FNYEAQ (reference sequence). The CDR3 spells CASSSGLAGVETQYF. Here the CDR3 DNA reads TGTGCTAGCAGCTCGGGACTAGCGGGAGTAGAGACCCAGTACTTC.

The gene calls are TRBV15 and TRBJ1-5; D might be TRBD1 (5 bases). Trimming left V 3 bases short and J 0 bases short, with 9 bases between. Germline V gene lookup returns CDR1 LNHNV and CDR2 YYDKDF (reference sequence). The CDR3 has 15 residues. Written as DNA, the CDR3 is TGTGCCACCAGCAGCACAGGTTATAGCAATCAGCCCCAGCATTTT. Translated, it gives CATSSTGYSNQPQHF.

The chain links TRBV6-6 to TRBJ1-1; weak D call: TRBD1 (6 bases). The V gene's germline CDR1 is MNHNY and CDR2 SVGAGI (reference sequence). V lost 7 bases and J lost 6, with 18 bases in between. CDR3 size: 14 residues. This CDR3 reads CASKTGGGRPEAFF. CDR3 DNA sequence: TGTGCCAGCAAAACGGGGGGGGGCAGGCCTGAAGCTTTCTTT.

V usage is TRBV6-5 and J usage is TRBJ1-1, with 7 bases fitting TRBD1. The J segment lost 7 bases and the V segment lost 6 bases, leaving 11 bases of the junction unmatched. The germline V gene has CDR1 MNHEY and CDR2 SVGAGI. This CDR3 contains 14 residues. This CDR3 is CASSLTVTGFEAFF. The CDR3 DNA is TGTGCCAGCAGCCTCACCGTGACAGGGTTTGAAGCTTTCTTT.

CDR3 coding DNA: TGTGCCAGCTCCCTCGAGTGGGGAGCAAATGAAAAACTGTTTTTT. It is translated as CASSLEWGANEKLFF. The gene calls are TRBV2 and TRBJ1-4; D ambiguous. Trimming pared 8 bases from V and 5 bases from J, leaving 18 bases between. The CDR3 sequence is 15 residues long. Looked up from germline, CDR1 is SNHLY and CDR2 is FYNNEI.

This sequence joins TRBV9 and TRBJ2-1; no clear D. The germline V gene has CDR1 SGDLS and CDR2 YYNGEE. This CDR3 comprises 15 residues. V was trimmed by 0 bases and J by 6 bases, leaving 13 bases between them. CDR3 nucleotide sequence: TGTGCCAGCAGCGTAGGTGCGGTGGCAACCAATGAGCAGTTCTTC. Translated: CASSVGAVATNEQFF.

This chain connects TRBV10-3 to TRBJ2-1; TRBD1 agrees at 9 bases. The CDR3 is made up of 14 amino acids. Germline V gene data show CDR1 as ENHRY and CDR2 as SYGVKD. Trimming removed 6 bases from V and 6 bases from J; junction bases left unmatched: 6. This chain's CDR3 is CAIRDRGRINEQFF. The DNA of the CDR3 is TGTGCCATCAGGGACAGGGGTAGGATCAATGAGCAGTTCTTC.

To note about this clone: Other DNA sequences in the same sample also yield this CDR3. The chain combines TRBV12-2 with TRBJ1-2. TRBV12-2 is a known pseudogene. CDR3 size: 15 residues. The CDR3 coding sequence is TGTGCAAGTCGCCCCCGGGACGGGGGGTGTGGTGGCTACACCTTC. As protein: CASRPRDGGCGGYTF.

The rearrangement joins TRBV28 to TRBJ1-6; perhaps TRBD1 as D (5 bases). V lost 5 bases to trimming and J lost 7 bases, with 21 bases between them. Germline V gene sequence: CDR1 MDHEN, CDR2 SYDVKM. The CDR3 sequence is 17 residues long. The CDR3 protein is CASSIMDKRLSNSPLHF. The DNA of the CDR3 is TGTGCCAGCAGTATTATGGACAAGCGCCTAAGCAATTCACCCCTCCACTTT.

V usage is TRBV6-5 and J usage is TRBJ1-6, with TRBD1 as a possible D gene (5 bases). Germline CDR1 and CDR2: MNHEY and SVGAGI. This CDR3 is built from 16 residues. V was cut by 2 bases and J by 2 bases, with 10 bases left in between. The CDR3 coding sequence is TGTGCCAGCAGTTACGAGACAGCGACCTATAATTCACCCCTCCACTTT. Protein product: CASSYETATYNSPLHF.

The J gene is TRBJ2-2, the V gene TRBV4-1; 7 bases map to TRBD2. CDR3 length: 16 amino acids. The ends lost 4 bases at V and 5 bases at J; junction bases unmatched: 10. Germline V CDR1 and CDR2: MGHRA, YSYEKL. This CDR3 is CASSRFLAAPTGELFF. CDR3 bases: TGCGCCAGCAGCCGGTTCCTAGCGGCGCCGACCGGGGAGCTGTTTTTT.

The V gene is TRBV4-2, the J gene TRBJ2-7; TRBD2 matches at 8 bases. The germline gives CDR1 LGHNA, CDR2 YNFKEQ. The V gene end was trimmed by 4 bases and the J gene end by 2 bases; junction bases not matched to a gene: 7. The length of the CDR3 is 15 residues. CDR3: CASSRAGDSPYEQYF. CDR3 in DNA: TGTGCCAGCAGCCGAGCGGGGGATTCCCCCTACGAGCAGTACTTC.

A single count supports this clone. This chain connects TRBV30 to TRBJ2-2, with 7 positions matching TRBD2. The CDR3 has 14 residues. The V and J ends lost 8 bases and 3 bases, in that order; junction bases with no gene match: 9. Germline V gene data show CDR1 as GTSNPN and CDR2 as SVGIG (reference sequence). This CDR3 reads CALPTSTYTGELFF. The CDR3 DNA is TGTGCCCTCCCGACTAGCACCTACACCGGGGAGCTGTTTTTT.

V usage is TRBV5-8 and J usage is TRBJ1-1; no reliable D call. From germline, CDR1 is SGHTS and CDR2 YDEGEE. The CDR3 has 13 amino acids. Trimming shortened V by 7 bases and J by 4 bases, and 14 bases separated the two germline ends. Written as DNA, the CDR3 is TGTGCCAGCGGCTGGAGGTCCGGCACTGAAGCTTTCTTT. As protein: CASGWRSGTEAFF.

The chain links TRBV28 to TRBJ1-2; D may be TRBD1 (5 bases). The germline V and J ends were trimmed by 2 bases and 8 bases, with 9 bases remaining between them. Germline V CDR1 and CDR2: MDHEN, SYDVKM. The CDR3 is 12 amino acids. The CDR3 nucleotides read TGTGCCAGCAGTTTAGGGTGGGGCGGCTACACCTTC. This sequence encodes CASSLGWGGYTF.

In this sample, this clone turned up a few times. The CDR3 loop is CASSANTDTQYF. As DNA, the CDR3 is TGTGCCAGCAGCGCGAACACAGATACGCAGTATTTT. The chain joins TRBV28 to TRBJ2-3; no definite D call. In germline, CDR1 is MDHEN, CDR2 SYDVKM. V dropped 6 bases and J dropped 2 bases, with 6 bases sitting between them. This CDR3 is 12 amino acids long.

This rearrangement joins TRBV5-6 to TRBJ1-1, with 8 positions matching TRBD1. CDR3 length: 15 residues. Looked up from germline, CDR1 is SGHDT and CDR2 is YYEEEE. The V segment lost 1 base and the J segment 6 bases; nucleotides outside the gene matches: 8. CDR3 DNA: TGTGCCAGCAGCTTGAGAGGACAGGGATATTCTGAAGCTTTCTTT. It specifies CASSLRGQGYSEAFF.

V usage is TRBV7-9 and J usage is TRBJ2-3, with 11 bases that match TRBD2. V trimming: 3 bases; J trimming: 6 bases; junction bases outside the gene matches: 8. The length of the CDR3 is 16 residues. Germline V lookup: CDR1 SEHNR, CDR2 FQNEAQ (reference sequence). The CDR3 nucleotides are TGTGCCAGCAGCTTGGCTAGCGGGAGGAGGGAGGATACGCAGTATTTT. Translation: CASSLASGRREDTQYF.

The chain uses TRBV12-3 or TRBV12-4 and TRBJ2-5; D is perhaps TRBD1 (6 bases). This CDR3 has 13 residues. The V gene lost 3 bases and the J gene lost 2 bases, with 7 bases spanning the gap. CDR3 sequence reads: CASSFTGQETQYF. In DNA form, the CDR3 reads TGTGCCAGCAGTTTTACAGGGCAAGAGACCCAGTACTTC.

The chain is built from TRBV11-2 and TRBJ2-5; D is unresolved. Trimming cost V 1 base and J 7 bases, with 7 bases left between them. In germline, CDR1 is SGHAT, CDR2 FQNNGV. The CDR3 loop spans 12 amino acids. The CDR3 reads CASSLALGTQYF. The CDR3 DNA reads TGTGCCAGCAGCTTAGCCCTAGGGACCCAGTACTTC. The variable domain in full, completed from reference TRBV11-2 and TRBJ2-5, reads EAGVAQSPRYKIIEKRQSVAFWCNPISGHATLYWYQQILGQGPKLLIQFQNNGVVDDSQLPKDRFSAERLKGVDSTLKIQPAKLEDSAVYLCASSLALGTQYFGPGTRLLVL.

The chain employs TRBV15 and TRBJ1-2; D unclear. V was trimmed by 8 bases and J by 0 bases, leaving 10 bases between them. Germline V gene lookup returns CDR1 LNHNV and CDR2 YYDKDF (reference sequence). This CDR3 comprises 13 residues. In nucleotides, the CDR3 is TGTGCCACCGACTCCGGGGCTAACTATGGCTACACCTTC. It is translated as CATDSGANYGYTF.

The chain's CDR3 is CASYTGGVGQPQHF. CDR3 nucleotides: TGTGCCAGTTATACAGGGGGCGTCGGGCAGCCCCAGCATTTT. The chain joins TRBV19 to TRBJ1-5; 9 bases agree with TRBD1. Looked up from germline, CDR1 is LNHDA and CDR2 is SQIVND (reference sequence). This CDR3 is built from 14 residues. The V segment lost 8 bases and the J segment 7 bases; nucleotides outside the gene matches: 9. Drawing the rest from reference TRBV19 and TRBJ1-5, the complete variable domain is DGGITQSPKYLFRKEGQNVTLSCEQNLNHDAMYWYRQDPGQGLRLIYYSQIVNDFQKGDIAEGYSVSREKKESFPLTVTSAQKNPTAFYLCASYTGGVGQPQHFGDGTRLSIL.

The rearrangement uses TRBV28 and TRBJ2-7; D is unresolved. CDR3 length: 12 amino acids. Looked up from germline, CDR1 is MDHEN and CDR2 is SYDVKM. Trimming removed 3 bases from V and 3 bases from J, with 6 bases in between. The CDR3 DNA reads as TGTGCCAGCAGTTTTTCATTCTACGAGCAGTACTTC. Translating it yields CASSFSFYEQYF.

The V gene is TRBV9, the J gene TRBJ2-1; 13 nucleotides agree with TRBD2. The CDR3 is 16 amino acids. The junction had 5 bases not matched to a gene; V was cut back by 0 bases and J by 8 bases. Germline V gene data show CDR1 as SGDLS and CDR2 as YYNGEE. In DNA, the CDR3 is TGTGCCAGCAGCGTAGGTCGACTAGCGGGGGGAGATGAGCAGTTCTTC. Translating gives CASSVGRLAGGDEQFF. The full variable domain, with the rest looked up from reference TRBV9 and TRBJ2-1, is DSGVTQTPKHLITATGQRVTLRCSPRSGDLSVYWYQQSLDQGLQFLIQYYNGEERAKGNILERFSAQQFPDLHSELNLSSLELGDSALYFCASSVGRLAGGDEQFFGPGTRLTVL.

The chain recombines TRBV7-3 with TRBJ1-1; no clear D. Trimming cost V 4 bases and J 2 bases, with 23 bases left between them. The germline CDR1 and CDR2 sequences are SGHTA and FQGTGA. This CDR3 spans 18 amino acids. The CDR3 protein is CASSSYQVGGRDNTEAFF. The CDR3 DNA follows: TGTGCCAGCAGCTCGTACCAGGTGGGAGGGAGGGATAACACTGAAGCTTTCTTT.

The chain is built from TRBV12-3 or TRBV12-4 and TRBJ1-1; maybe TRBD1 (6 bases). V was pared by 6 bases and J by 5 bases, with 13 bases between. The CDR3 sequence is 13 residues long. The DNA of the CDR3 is TGTGCCAGCAGATCGACAGGAAATACTGAAGCTTTCTTT. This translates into CASRSTGNTEAFF.

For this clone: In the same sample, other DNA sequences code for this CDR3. The CDR3 DNA is TGTGCCACCAGTGATCTGACTACAGGGAAGCAGTTCTTC. This encodes CATSDLTTGKQFF. The V gene is TRBV24-1, the J gene TRBJ2-1, with TRBD1 as a possible D gene (6 bases). CDR3 length: 13 residues. Germline lookup yields CDR1 KGHDR and CDR2 SFDVKD. V gave up 3 bases and J gave up 11 bases, with 13 bases separating them.

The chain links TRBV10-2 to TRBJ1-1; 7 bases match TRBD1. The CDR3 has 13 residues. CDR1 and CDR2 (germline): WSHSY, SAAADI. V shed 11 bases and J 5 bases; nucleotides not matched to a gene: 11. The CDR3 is CAVSDRTGTEAFF. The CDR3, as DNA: TGCGCCGTATCGGACAGGACGGGGACTGAAGCTTTCTTT.

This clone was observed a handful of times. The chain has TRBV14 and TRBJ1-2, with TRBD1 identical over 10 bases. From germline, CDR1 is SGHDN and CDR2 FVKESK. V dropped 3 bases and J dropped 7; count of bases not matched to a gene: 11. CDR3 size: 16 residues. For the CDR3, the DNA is TGTGCCAGCAGCCAGAAGGGATCCCGGGACAGGGGTGGCTACACCTTC. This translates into CASSQKGSRDRGGYTF.

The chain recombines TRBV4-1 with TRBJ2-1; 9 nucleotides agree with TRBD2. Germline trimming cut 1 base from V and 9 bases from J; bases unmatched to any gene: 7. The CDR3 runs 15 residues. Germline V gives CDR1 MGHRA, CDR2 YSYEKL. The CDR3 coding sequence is TGCGCCAGCAGCCAAGGCGAAGCGGGAGGAGGTGAGCAGTTCTTC. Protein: CASSQGEAGGGEQFF.

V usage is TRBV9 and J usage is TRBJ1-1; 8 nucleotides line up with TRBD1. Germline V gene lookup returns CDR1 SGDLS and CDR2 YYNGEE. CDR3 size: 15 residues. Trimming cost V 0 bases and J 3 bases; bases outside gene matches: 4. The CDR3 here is CASSVAGQGDTEAFF. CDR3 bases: TGTGCCAGCAGCGTAGCTGGACAGGGAGACACTGAAGCTTTCTTT. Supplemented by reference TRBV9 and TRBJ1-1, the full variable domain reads DSGVTQTPKHLITATGQRVTLRCSPRSGDLSVYWYQQSLDQGLQFLIQYYNGEERAKGNILERFSAQQFPDLHSELNLSSLELGDSALYFCASSVAGQGDTEAFFGQGTRLTVV.